What follows is one T cell receptor beta chain and its context. Indicated time point: pre-sensitization, week 0. This sample's treatment: therapeutic diphenylcyclopropenone sensitization with weekly scalp DPC. One entry per CDR3 protein results from TCRdb running MiXCR on the RACE reads. The table lists approximately 370,000 distinct CDR3 sequences, 4.5% to 7% of them singletons, with about 7.7% in the top ten. The sample comes from a study of human T cells and chemical hapten exposure. Trimming cost V 0 bases and J 5 bases, with 12 bases left between them. CDR1 and CDR2 (germline): SGHRS, YFSETQ. This CDR3 contains 14 residues.

The chain carries TRBV5-1 and TRBJ2-7; D gene ambiguous. The input for sequencing was whole blood, taken in connection with sensitization to the hapten diphenylcyclopropenone (DPC). This TCR came from a woman between 18 and 29 years old with alopecia areata. Some clones in this sample may be carry-over from other donors' samples. The CDR3 bases are TGCGCCAGCAGCTTGGTCCCGACTGCCAACGAGCAGTACTTC. Encoded protein: CASSLVPTANEQYF.